Each of the 7 T cell receptor beta chains below was sequenced from the same sample in a study of T cell responses to AZD1222 COVID-19 vaccine. Using immunoSEQ multiplex PCR, the repertoire was profiled, and TCRdb retains in-frame clones only, with some absent. The data contain around 160,000 clones, approximately 94% of them singletons. The material was peripheral blood, obtained on day 0 of AZD1222 vaccination. The receptors originated from an adult in good health.

This clone was recorded once. This chain joins TRBV6-5 and TRBJ1-4; a weak D match, TRBD1 (6 bases). Germline CDR1 reads MNHEY; CDR2 reads SVGAGI. The CDR3 is 15 residues long. V lost 0 bases and J 5 bases, leaving 10 bases between the germline ends. CDR3: CASSYSGTSNEKLFF. The CDR3 DNA reads as TGTGCCAGCAGTTACTCCGGGACATCGAATGAAAAACTGTTTTTT.

This chain links TRBV2 with TRBJ1-1, with a weak D call TRBD1 (5 bases). Germline-derived CDR1 and CDR2 are SNHLY and FYNNEI. This CDR3 has 13 amino acids. V lost 4 bases and J 4 bases, leaving 10 bases between the germline ends. DNA for the CDR3: TGTGCCAGCAGTGGACAGTACCCCACTGAAGCTTTCTTT. Its translation: CASSGQYPTEAFF.

CDR3 DNA: TGTGCCAGTAGCAACCCGGGACGGAGGAACACTGAAGCTTTCTTT. Translating gives CASSNPGRRNTEAFF. The genes are TRBV19 and TRBJ1-1, with D maybe TRBD1 (5 bases). The germline CDR1 and CDR2 sequences are LNHDA and SQIVND (reference sequence). This CDR3 comprises 15 residues. V was trimmed by 6 bases and J by 1 base, leaving 15 bases between them. The variable domain in full, completed from reference TRBV19 and TRBJ1-1, reads DGGITQSPKYLFRKEGQNVTLSCEQNLNHDAMYWYRQDPGQGLRLIYYSQIVNDFQKGDIAEGYSVSREKKESFPLTVTSAQKNPTAFYLCASSNPGRRNTEAFFGQGTRLTVV.

The chain carries TRBV9 and TRBJ2-2, with D uncertain. The CDR3 totals 13 residues. CDR1 and CDR2 from the germline V gene are SGDLS and YYNGEE. V lost 5 bases and J 0 bases, leaving 5 bases between the germline ends. The CDR3 sequence: CASRSTNTGELFF. DNA of the CDR3: TGTGCCAGCAGGAGCACGAACACCGGGGAGCTGTTTTTT.

The chain joins TRBV2 to TRBJ1-3, with 7 bases identical to TRBD1. Looked up from germline, CDR1 is SNHLY and CDR2 is FYNNEI. This CDR3 is built from 15 residues. V lost 7 bases, J lost 4 bases, and 10 bases stayed unmatched. The CDR3 reads CASNFAGTAGNTIYF. CDR3 bases: TGTGCCAGCAACTTCGCCGGGACAGCGGGAAACACCATATATTTT.

The chain combines TRBV9 with TRBJ2-7, with D perhaps TRBD2 (6 bases). This CDR3 is built from 15 residues. Germline-derived CDR1 and CDR2 are SGDLS and YYNGEE. Trimming removed 4 bases at V and 3 bases at J, with 17 bases between. The CDR3 loop reads CASSSPSGSLYEQYF. CDR3 nucleotides: TGTGCCAGCAGCTCCCCGAGCGGGTCCCTCTACGAGCAGTACTTC.

The chain employs TRBV3-1 (or the pseudogene TRBV3-2) and TRBJ2-7, with 7 bases lining up with TRBD1. CDR3 size: 14 residues. V was clipped by 3 bases and J by 7 bases; unmatched bases: 9. Germline-derived CDR1 and CDR2 are LGHDT and YNNKEL (reference sequence). CDR3 nucleotide sequence: TGTGCCAGCAGCCAGGCCGGGCCAGGGGGTGAGCAGTACTTC. This codes for CASSQAGPGGEQYF.